The 28 T cell receptor beta chains in this list originate from one sample, sequenced in a study of glioma-infiltrating T cells after dendritic cell vaccination (TCRdb year 2016). The time point label of this sample denotes: after dendritic cell vaccination, including at tumor progression/relapse. The library came from the immunoSEQ multiplex PCR assay. TCRdb provides this immuneACCESS table in a form limited to in-frame rearrangements. Some clones are lacking; in checked studies, under half of them reflect an unresolved V gene, and why the rest are absent is not known. For this sample there are tens of thousands of clones; around 86% appear just once. Less than 7% of the sample belongs to the ten largest clones. The sequencing here drew on blood, taken after dendritic cell vaccination. The receptors here all came from a human donor with glioblastoma.

The V gene is TRBV5-3, the J gene TRBJ1-4, with unresolved D. TRBV5-3 is placed among ORFs of uncertain function. The length of the CDR3 is 15 residues. Trimming shortened V by 1 base and J by 0 bases, and 7 bases separated the two germline ends. The CDR3 loop is CARSLREATNEKLFF. CDR3 nucleotides: TGTGCCAGAAGCTTGCGGGAAGCAACTAATGAAAAACTGTTTTTT.

The chain has TRBV5-6 and TRBJ2-1, with 7 positions matching TRBD1. CDR1 and CDR2 (germline): SGHDT, YYEEEE. The CDR3 sequence is 14 residues long. The junction had 8 bases not matched to a gene; V was cut back by 4 bases and J by 7 bases. This chain's CDR3 is CASSTYGTANEQFF. CDR3 bases: TGTGCCAGCAGCACCTACGGGACAGCAAATGAGCAGTTCTTC.

The V call is TRBV10-2, the J call TRBJ2-1; 11 bases are a match to TRBD2. V lost 2 bases to trimming and J lost 9 bases; unmatched junction nucleotides: 12. Per the germline V gene, CDR1 is WSHSY and CDR2 is SAAADI. The CDR3 runs 17 residues. The CDR3 is CASSEASGGPLSTEQFF. DNA of the CDR3: TGCGCCAGCAGTGAGGCTAGCGGGGGGCCCCTCTCTACTGAGCAGTTCTTC.

The genes are TRBV5-6 and TRBJ2-1, with 8 bases that match TRBD1. V shed 1 base, J shed 9 bases, and the junction held 9 bases outside the gene matches. There are 15 residues in the CDR3. CDR1 is SGHDT, CDR2 YYEEEE, per germline. CDR3 coding DNA: TGTGCCAGCAGCTTGTTACAGGGGGGTTGGTCTGAGCAGTTCTTC. Protein sequence: CASSLLQGGWSEQFF.

The chain is built from TRBV6-5 and TRBJ1-2, with 9 bases fitting TRBD1. Germline loops: CDR1 MNHEY, CDR2 SVGAGI. This CDR3 has 15 residues. The J segment lost 6 bases and the V segment lost 4 bases, leaving 9 bases of the junction unmatched. DNA for the CDR3: TGTGCCAGCAGTTCCCGGGACAGGGAGCAGGATGGCTACACCTTC. It is translated as CASSSRDREQDGYTF.

J is TRBJ2-1 and V is TRBV7-2; D is possibly TRBD2 (7 bases). This CDR3 is built from 16 residues. Germline V gives CDR1 SGHTA, CDR2 FQGNSA. The germline V and J ends were trimmed by 2 bases and 0 bases, with 11 bases remaining between them. The CDR3 protein is CASSLRGASSYNEQFF. CDR3 sequence (DNA): TGTGCCAGCAGCTTACGGGGGGCAAGCTCCTACAATGAGCAGTTCTTC. Full variable domain (rest looked up from reference TRBV7-2 and TRBJ2-1): GAGVSQSPSNKVTEKGKDVELRCDPISGHTALYWYRQSLGQGLEFLIYFQGNSAPDKSGLPSDRFSAERTGGSVSTLTIQRTQQEDSAVYLCASSLRGASSYNEQFFGPGTRLTVL.

This chain uses TRBV15 with TRBJ1-4; D possibly corresponds to TRBD1 (6 bases). CDR3 length: 15 residues. CDR1 is LNHNV and CDR2 is YYDKDF in the germline V gene (reference sequence). The germline V and J ends were trimmed by 1 base and 0 bases, with 6 bases remaining between them. This CDR3 is CATSRAGATNEKLFF. The CDR3 region has the DNA TGTGCCACCAGCAGAGCAGGGGCAACTAATGAAAAACTGTTTTTT.

A word on this clone: The junction does not match germline at one end; this may be a read error. The chain recombines TRBV29-1 with TRBJ1-2, with TRBD1 identical over 8 bases. The germline V gene encodes CDR1 SQVTM and CDR2 ANQGSEA. This CDR3 spans 14 amino acids. In DNA, the CDR3 is TGCAGCGTGGAAGACAGGGGAAAGTACTATGGCTACACCTTC. Translation gives CSVEDRGKYYGYTF. Drawing the rest from reference TRBV29-1 and TRBJ1-2, the complete variable domain is SAVISQKPSRDICQRGTSLTIQCQVDSQVTMMFWYRQQPGQSLTLIATANQGSEATYESGFVIDKFPISRPNLTFSTLTVSNMSPEDSSIYLCSVEDRGKYYGYTFGSGTRLTVV.

The chain couples TRBV2 to TRBJ2-5; 11 nucleotides agree with TRBD2. Germline-derived CDR1 and CDR2 are SNHLY and FYNNEI. The CDR3 covers 15 residues. V was clipped by 3 bases and J by 1 base; unmatched bases: 1. DNA for the CDR3: TGTGCCAGCAGTGATGGGACTAGCGGCCAAGAGACCCAGTACTTC. This translates into CASSDGTSGQETQYF.

The CDR3 is CAISESRTGGYQPQHF. The CDR3 DNA reads TGTGCCATCAGTGAGTCGCGGACAGGGGGATATCAGCCCCAGCATTTT. The chain combines TRBV10-3 with TRBJ1-5; 10 nucleotides match TRBD1. This CDR3 comprises 16 residues. CDR1 and CDR2 (germline): ENHRY, SYGVKD. After removal of 0 bases from V and 5 bases from J, the junction contained 4 bases not matched to a gene.

V gene TRBV7-2 combines with J gene TRBJ2-6, with D possibly being TRBD2 (5 bases). V was cut by 5 bases and J by 2 bases, with 13 bases left in between. The CDR3 is made up of 16 amino acids. The germline V gene encodes CDR1 SGHTA and CDR2 FQGNSA. The CDR3 here is CASSRVRVTGANVLTF. In nucleotides, the CDR3 is TGTGCCAGCAGCCGGGTGAGGGTCACTGGGGCCAACGTCCTGACTTTC.

CDR3 sequence (DNA): TGTGCCTGGAGTGTACGGCGGAGTTGGGACACTGAAGCTTTCTTT. Its translation is CAWSVRRSWDTEAFF. The chain uses TRBV30 and TRBJ1-1; D remains unclear. Germline CDR1 reads GTSNPN; CDR2 reads SVGIG (reference sequence). The CDR3 extends over 15 amino acids. Trimming left V 0 bases short and J 3 bases short, with 14 bases between. Combining the CDR3 with reference TRBV30 and TRBJ1-1 gives the whole variable domain SQTIHQWPATLVQPVGSPLSLECTVEGTSNPNLYWYRQAAGRGLQLLFYSVGIGQISSEVPQNLSASRPQDRQFILSSKKLLLSDSGFYLCAWSVRRSWDTEAFFGQGTRLTVV.

The J gene is TRBJ2-2, the V gene TRBV7-6; perhaps TRBD1 as D (6 bases). Trimming removed 5 bases from V and 4 bases from J, with 23 bases in between. The CDR3 has 18 residues. Per germline, CDR1 SGHVS and CDR2 FNYEAQ. The DNA of the CDR3 is TGTGCCAGCAGCCTAAGGGACAACAAACTAACTTTCACCGGGGAGCTGTTTTTT. This sequence encodes CASSLRDNKLTFTGELFF.

This clone has a single count. The chain recombines TRBV29-1 with TRBJ1-2; 7 bases fit TRBD1. From germline, CDR1 is SQVTM and CDR2 ANQGSEA. V shed 6 bases and J 2 bases; nucleotides not matched to a gene: 3. The CDR3 spans 12 residues. The CDR3 protein is CSVVTGNYGYTF. The CDR3 region has the DNA TGCAGCGTCGTGACAGGGAACTATGGCTACACCTTC.

This clone appeared a single time. The V gene is TRBV27, the J gene TRBJ1-2; D perhaps matches TRBD1 (6 bases). V lost 5 bases, J lost 0 bases, and 13 bases lay in between. The CDR3 totals 15 residues. Germline V gives CDR1 MNHEY, CDR2 SMNVEV (reference sequence). The CDR3 loop is CASSESNRANYGYTF. The CDR3 coding sequence is TGTGCCAGCAGTGAGAGCAACAGGGCTAACTATGGCTACACCTTC.

The sample holds one count of this clone. The chain has TRBV7-2 and TRBJ1-6; TRBD1 is a possible D gene (5 bases). The CDR3 contains 17 residues. With 1 base removed from V and 2 bases from J, the gap between germline ends came to 12 bases. The germline V gene has CDR1 SGHTA and CDR2 FQGNSA. For the CDR3, the DNA is TGTGCCAGCAGCTTAGTGTTGGGGGGTGCCTATAATTCACCCCTCCACTTT. Amino acids: CASSLVLGGAYNSPLHF.

In its sample, this clone was seen a few times. The chain combines TRBV10-1 with TRBJ2-1, with 13 bases identical to TRBD2. With 4 bases clipped from V and 0 bases from J, the junction kept 9 bases outside the gene matches. The CDR3 runs 19 residues. Germline CDR1 WNHNN, CDR2 SYGVQD (reference sequence). The CDR3 DNA reads as TGCGCCAGCAGTGCCGGGACTAGCGGGGTGAACTGCTCCTACAATGAGCAGTTCTTC. This encodes CASSAGTSGVNCSYNEQFF.

The rearrangement uses TRBV7-2 and TRBJ1-5, with 7 bases matching TRBD1. Per germline, CDR1 SGHTA and CDR2 FQGNSA. The trim removed 7 bases at V and 0 bases at J, leaving 6 bases unmatched. This CDR3 has 15 residues. This CDR3 reads CASTYDRASNQPQHF. Here the CDR3 DNA reads TGTGCCAGCACCTACGACAGGGCTAGCAATCAGCCCCAGCATTTT.

The CDR3 here is CAISEGTEYSNQPQHF. The CDR3 nucleotides are TGTGCCATCAGTGAGGGGACAGAGTATAGCAATCAGCCCCAGCATTTT. The V and J genes are TRBV10-3 and TRBJ1-5, with 7 positions matching TRBD1. Germline lookup yields CDR1 ENHRY and CDR2 SYGVKD. Germline trimming cut 2 bases from V and 0 bases from J; bases unmatched to any gene: 4. The CDR3 has 16 residues.

This chain links TRBV5-1 with TRBJ2-7; TRBD1 might be the D (6 bases). The CDR3 extends over 15 amino acids. CDR1 is SGHRS and CDR2 is YFSETQ in the germline V gene. V lost 4 bases, J lost 0 bases, and 14 bases lay in between. The CDR3 loop is CASSQGGLSSYEQYF. The CDR3 DNA reads as TGCGCCAGCAGCCAAGGGGGTCTTAGCTCCTACGAGCAGTACTTC.

The chain employs TRBV29-1 and TRBJ1-1, with no clear D. Germline values: CDR1 SQVTM, CDR2 ANQGSEA. This CDR3 has 10 amino acids. Trimming took 5 bases from V and 4 from J, leaving 5 bases between them. The CDR3 sequence: CSVSRTEAFF. DNA of the CDR3: TGCAGCGTTTCTCGCACTGAAGCTTTCTTT.

This clone was observed a single time. The rearrangement uses TRBV6-1 and TRBJ1-1, with 9 bases aligning to TRBD1. Trimming removed 6 bases from V and 5 bases from J; junction bases left unmatched: 10. Per germline, CDR1 MNHNS and CDR2 SASEGT. CDR3 length: 15 amino acids. The CDR3 DNA follows: TGTGCCAGCAGGCCGGGACAGGGTATTAGGACTGAAGCTTTCTTT. Encoded protein: CASRPGQGIRTEAFF.

V gene TRBV6-1 combines with J gene TRBJ2-7, with D possibly matching TRBD1 (5 bases). The germline gives CDR1 MNHNS, CDR2 SASEGT. The V and J ends lost 2 bases and 0 bases respectively, with 11 bases between them. The CDR3 loop spans 15 amino acids. This CDR3 is CASSENLDSSYEQYF. CDR3 DNA sequence: TGTGCCAGCAGTGAAAATCTTGACAGCTCCTACGAGCAGTACTTC.

The chain has TRBV7-8 and TRBJ1-1; TRBD1 aligns across 8 bases. With V trimmed by 0 bases and J by 6 bases, 6 bases remained unmatched. The CDR3 contains 15 residues. The V gene's germline CDR1 is SGHVS and CDR2 FQNEAQ. The CDR3 loop is CASSLAGTGAAEAFF. CDR3 sequence (DNA): TGTGCCAGCAGCTTAGCCGGGACAGGTGCCGCTGAAGCTTTCTTT.

The chain combines TRBV5-5 with TRBJ2-3; tentative D call: TRBD1 (6 bases). Germline V lookup: CDR1 SGHKS, CDR2 YYEKEE (reference sequence). Trimming pared 4 bases from V and 5 bases from J, leaving 11 bases between. This CDR3 comprises 13 residues. The CDR3 is CASSIIQGDTQYF. The DNA for the CDR3 is TGTGCCAGCAGCATTATACAGGGAGATACGCAGTATTTT.

The V gene is TRBV7-6, the J gene TRBJ1-1; perhaps TRBD1 as D (6 bases). The CDR3 sequence is 13 residues long. The germline V and J ends were trimmed by 5 bases and 4 bases, with 11 bases remaining between them. Germline V lookup: CDR1 SGHVS, CDR2 FNYEAQ. The DNA of the CDR3 is TGTGCCAGCAGCCCCAGGGGAATCACTGAAGCTTTCTTT. Amino acid sequence: CASSPRGITEAFF.

This clone is a singleton in its sample. This chain joins TRBV10-3 and TRBJ2-7; 13 bases line up with TRBD2. CDR3 length: 15 residues. Germline assignment: CDR1 ENHRY and CDR2 SYGVKD. J lost 5 bases, V lost 4 bases, and 5 bases had no gene match. The CDR3 reads CAISGTSGGGDEQYF. The CDR3 region has the DNA TGTGCCATCAGTGGGACTAGCGGGGGTGGCGACGAGCAGTACTTC.

J is TRBJ1-4 and V is TRBV4-1; D is perhaps TRBD1 (5 bases). The CDR3 contains 15 residues. Trimming removed 5 bases from V and 0 bases from J, with 10 bases in between. Germline V gene sequence: CDR1 MGHRA, CDR2 YSYEKL. CDR3 bases: TGCGCCAGCAGCGCCGGGGGGGCAACTAATGAAAAACTGTTTTTT. Translating gives CASSAGGATNEKLFF.